Presented here are 5 T cell receptor beta chains from one specimen sequenced in a study of blood T cell repertoires in COVID-19. The protocol was immunoSEQ multiplex PCR, while the TCRdb copy is restricted to in-frame clones and leaves out a portion. The sample comprises under 300,000 clones, 88% of which are singletons, and 0.99% rests with the top ten. The sample was peripheral blood. The source of these receptors is a woman between 35 and 50 years old who had recovered from COVID-19.

This rearrangement joins TRBV7-2 to TRBJ2-2; 8 nucleotides match TRBD1. There are 14 residues in the CDR3. Per germline, CDR1 SGHTA and CDR2 FQGNSA. The ends lost 6 bases at V and 0 bases at J; junction bases unmatched: 0. CDR3 sequence reads: CASRGQANTGELFF. The CDR3 DNA reads TGTGCCAGCAGGGGACAGGCGAACACCGGGGAGCTGTTTTTT.

The chain recombines TRBV11-2 with TRBJ2-3; D is perhaps TRBD2 (5 bases). Per germline, CDR1 SGHAT and CDR2 FQNNGV. The ends were cut back, 5 bases at V and 6 bases at J, with 15 bases in the middle. CDR3 length equals 14 residues. CDR3 DNA sequence: TGTGCCAGCAGCCCGGCGCGGGTGGCGGATACGCAGTATTTT. Its protein is CASSPARVADTQYF.

The gene calls are TRBV11-3 and TRBJ2-1; D might be TRBD1 (6 bases). Germline CDR1 reads SGHNT; CDR2 reads YENEEA. V was cut by 0 bases and J by 4 bases, with 10 bases left in between. CDR3 size: 15 residues. The CDR3 DNA reads as TGTGCCAGCAGCTTAGACAGGGGCTATTACAATGAGCAGTTCTTC. It yields the protein CASSLDRGYYNEQFF.

This chain links TRBV5-8 with TRBJ1-5; 8 bases are a match to TRBD1. Germline CDR1 SGHTS, CDR2 YDEGEE. V lost 3 bases to trimming and J lost 6 bases; unmatched junction nucleotides: 5. The CDR3 runs to 14 residues. CDR3 sequence: CASSSTGVGQPQHF. In nucleotides, the CDR3 is TGTGCCAGCAGCTCGACAGGGGTAGGTCAGCCCCAGCATTTT.

This clone was seen a few times. V usage is TRBV7-3 and J usage is TRBJ1-1; tentative D call: TRBD1 (6 bases). The CDR3 has 14 amino acids. Germline V lookup: CDR1 SGHTA, CDR2 FQGTGA. V lost 4 bases, J lost 1 base, and 10 bases lay in between. The CDR3 reads CASSWVQGNTEAFF. In DNA form, the CDR3 reads TGTGCCAGCAGCTGGGTACAGGGGAACACTGAAGCTTTCTTT.